This T cell receptor (beta chain) was observed in a study of OX40 agonist ivuxolimab in advanced cancers. Whole-study context: Ivuxolimab, which patients received intravenously every 2 weeks, was dosed at 0.01 to 10 mg/kg. Notes on the study in general: With doses of 0.1-3.0 mg/kg, partial responders showed among the lowest clonal expansion. There were, on average, more expanded clones in CD8+ T cells than in CD4+.

Measured with immunoSEQ multiplex PCR; TCRdb has only the in-frame clones, and not every one. Among roughly 34,000 clones listed, less than 90% were seen once. For this clone: Its target is not known.

The CDR3 totals 15 residues. Germline CDR1 SGHVS, CDR2 FQNEAQ. J gave up 7 bases and V 5 bases, and 12 bases lay outside the gene matches. At baseline, cycle 4 day 1, and cycle 7 day 1, blood was sampled. The chain uses TRBV7-8 and TRBJ2-7; 9 bases are a match to TRBD2. The sequence came from an adult with an advanced solid tumor such as melanoma, head and neck, liver or kidney cancer. Sequenced here: CD4+ or CD8+ T cells sorted from blood, sampled in a trial of the OX40 agonist ivuxolimab. The CDR3 DNA reads TGTGCCAGCAGCCCTCAAGGGCGGGGGGGCCTTGAGCAGTACTTC. Translated: CASSPQGRGGLEQYF.